Given below is one TCR beta chain in context. The antigen remains undetermined. The data originate from a study of T cell repertoires in cytomegalovirus infection. Background on the study: It was recently identified HLA-C-restricted and well-studied HLA-B-restricted CMV epitopes that the study used. CMV infection plus the matching HLA type was flagged by public TCR beta signatures.

Study-wide results and limits: Cumulative public TCR beta family frequency identified carriers of CMV plus the relevant HLA. HLA-C-restricted CMV clonotypes gave the most frequent clonotype in two of eight donors.

TCRdb processed the reads anew with MiXCR; each CDR3 protein has one entry. Among roughly 78,000 distinct CDR3 sequences, roughly 40% were seen once, and the ten largest hold about 92%. The sequence was collected from a human donor in good health (CMV status not recorded). Some clones in this sample may be carry-over from other donors' samples. The sequencing used CD8+ T cells from cultured PBMCs, collected from culture after CMV antigen stimulation.

In DNA, the CDR3 is TGTGCCAGCAGCCAGGGATTACAGGGGGTGACCACCGGGGAGCTGTTTTTT. Residues: CASSQGLQGVTTGELFF. The chain combines TRBV5-3 with TRBJ2-2, with 8 bases aligning to TRBD1. TRBV5-3 has ORF status, its function being uncertain. Losses at the gene ends were 8 bases for V and 4 bases for J; bases not matched to a gene: 16. The CDR3 totals 17 residues.